Below are 22 T cell receptor beta chains sequenced from a single sample in a study of T cell responses to AZD1222 COVID-19 vaccine. Clones were sequenced by immunoSEQ multiplex PCR, and TCRdb holds only the in-frame ones, with some missing. Among roughly 170,000 clones listed, approximately 93% were seen once. The sequencing here drew on peripheral blood, taken on day 0 of AZD1222 vaccination. Receptors originate from an adult in good health.

This clone came up once. The rearrangement links TRBV18 to TRBJ1-5, with D hard to call. Germline V gives CDR1 KGHSH, CDR2 LQKENI. V was pared by 2 bases and J by 5 bases, with 7 bases between. This CDR3 has 13 amino acids. This CDR3 reads CASSPFGDQPQHF. CDR3 bases: TGTGCCAGCTCACCATTCGGGGATCAGCCCCAGCATTTT.

The chain is built from TRBV2 and TRBJ2-1; possibly TRBD1 for D (5 bases). The ends were cut back, 9 bases at V and 2 bases at J, with 17 bases in the middle. The CDR3 is 15 amino acids. Germline CDR1 and CDR2: SNHLY and FYNNEI. CDR3 in amino acids: CARRNPGRAYNEQFF. DNA for the CDR3: TGTGCCAGACGTAACCCAGGGCGCGCCTACAATGAGCAGTTCTTC. Together with reference TRBV2 and TRBJ2-1, the CDR3 gives the full variable domain: EPEVTQTPSHQVTQMGQEVILRCVPISNHLYFYWYRQILGQKVEFLVSFYNNEISEKSEIFDDQFSVERPDGSNFTLKIRSTKLEDSAMYFCARRNPGRAYNEQFFGPGTRLTVL.

V gene TRBV7-3 combines with J gene TRBJ2-7; TRBD1 aligns across 8 bases. With V trimmed by 5 bases and J by 0 bases, 3 bases remained unmatched. This CDR3 contains 14 residues. Germline CDR1 is SGHTA and CDR2 is FQGTGA. The CDR3 DNA reads TGTGCCAGCAGCATAGGACAGGGCTCCTACGAGCAGTACTTC. Encoded protein: CASSIGQGSYEQYF.

The chain uses TRBV5-1 and TRBJ2-7; D possibly corresponds to TRBD1 (6 bases). CDR1 SGHRS and CDR2 YFSETQ come from the germline V gene. Trimming took off 4 bases at V and 4 bases at J, with 18 bases between the two ends. The CDR3 runs 15 residues. This CDR3 is CASSPTRQETYEQYF. The CDR3 DNA is TGCGCCAGCAGCCCGACTCGACAGGAGACTTACGAGCAGTACTTC.

The chain combines TRBV5-4 with TRBJ2-3; 10 bases are shared with TRBD2. After removal of 4 bases from V and 3 bases from J, the junction contained 5 bases not matched to a gene. The germline gives CDR1 SGHNT, CDR2 YYREEE (reference sequence). The CDR3 sequence is 15 residues long. The CDR3 nucleotides are TGTGCCAGCAGCCTCGGAGCGGGGGGGACAGATACGCAGTATTTT. It encodes CASSLGAGGTDTQYF.

The V and J genes are TRBV30 and TRBJ1-5, with no clear D. The CDR3 covers 13 residues. V lost 4 bases and J 5 bases, leaving 12 bases between the germline ends. Per germline, CDR1 GTSNPN and CDR2 SVGIG (reference sequence). This CDR3 is CAWTADSDQPQHF. Here the CDR3 DNA reads TGTGCCTGGACCGCCGATTCGGATCAGCCCCAGCATTTT.

J is TRBJ1-1 and V is TRBV11-2; no clear D gene. Germline V gene sequence: CDR1 SGHAT, CDR2 FQNNGV. There are 15 residues in the CDR3. V lost 4 bases and J 0 bases, leaving 12 bases between the germline ends. DNA of the CDR3: TGTGCCAGCAGCTCGGGAGTTGGGGTGAACACTGAAGCTTTCTTT. This gives the protein CASSSGVGVNTEAFF.

The rearrangement uses TRBV30 and TRBJ1-1, with no clear D. The V end was cut by 3 bases, the J end by 2 bases, with 13 bases between. Germline values: CDR1 GTSNPN, CDR2 SVGIG (reference sequence). The CDR3 length is 14 residues. CDR3 coding DNA: TGTGCCTGGAGCTCGTCGGACGTAAACACTGAAGCTTTCTTT. This sequence encodes CAWSSSDVNTEAFF.

This chain uses TRBV21-1 with TRBJ1-1; the table assigns TRBD1, which was not confirmed against the DNA. TRBV21-1 is tagged as a pseudogene. The CDR3 consists of 16 residues. CDR3 sequence reads: CASSARDRGRLAEAFF. CDR3 coding DNA: TGTGCCAGCAGCGCCCGGGACAGGGGGCGTTTAGCTGAAGCTTTCTTT.

The V and J genes are TRBV5-1 and TRBJ1-1, with 8 positions matching TRBD1. The germline CDR1 and CDR2 sequences are SGHRS and YFSETQ. Germline trimming cut 1 base from V and 1 base from J; bases unmatched to any gene: 3. This CDR3 has 15 residues. The CDR3 nucleotides read TGCGCCAGCAGCTTGTCCACAGGGGGGAACACTGAAGCTTTCTTT. Translation: CASSLSTGGNTEAFF.

V usage is TRBV3-1 (or the pseudogene TRBV3-2) and J usage is TRBJ1-2; 7 bases align to TRBD1. The germline V gene encodes CDR1 LGHDT and CDR2 YNNKEL (reference sequence). Trimming at V came to 4 bases and at J to 2 bases, leaving 1 base not matched to a gene. This CDR3 comprises 13 residues. CDR3 protein: CASSPTGNYGYTF. The CDR3 DNA follows: TGTGCCAGCAGCCCGACAGGGAACTATGGCTACACCTTC.

The rearrangement uses TRBV7-9 and TRBJ1-1; the D gene is possibly TRBD1 (5 bases). V lost 5 bases and J 8 bases, leaving 12 bases between the germline ends. The CDR3 has 12 residues. In germline, CDR1 is SEHNR, CDR2 FQNEAQ (reference sequence). The CDR3 DNA follows: TGTGCCAGCAGCCCTCCAGGGCCGGAAGCTTTCTTT. This gives the protein CASSPPGPEAFF.

In this sample, this clone turned up a few times. This chain connects TRBV5-4 to TRBJ2-7, with 11 positions matching TRBD1. The J segment lost 7 bases and the V segment lost 2 bases, leaving 8 bases of the junction unmatched. The CDR3 has 15 residues. CDR1 SGHNT and CDR2 YYREEE come from the germline V gene (reference sequence). The CDR3 DNA is TGTGCCAGCAGCTTAACCGGGACAGGGGGTCGTGAGCAGTACTTC. This gives the protein CASSLTGTGGREQYF.

The chain has TRBV6-5 and TRBJ2-3, with D maybe TRBD1 (6 bases). V lost 2 bases and J lost 5, with 11 bases in between. Germline V gene sequence: CDR1 MNHEY, CDR2 SVGAGI. The CDR3 contains 14 residues. CDR3 in amino acids: CASSYSGGQDTQYF. Written as DNA, the CDR3 is TGTGCCAGCAGTTACAGTGGGGGACAAGATACGCAGTATTTT.

This rearrangement joins TRBV24-1 to TRBJ2-2; 10 bases are a match to TRBD1. CDR3 length: 16 amino acids. With V trimmed by 5 bases and J by 5 bases, 7 bases remained unmatched. Germline values: CDR1 KGHDR, CDR2 SFDVKD. As DNA, the CDR3 is TGTGCCACCAGTGCCCGTGGGACAGGGGTTACCGGGGAGCTGTTTTTT. Translating gives CATSARGTGVTGELFF.

The chain combines TRBV6-5 with TRBJ1-2; no definite D call. Looked up from germline, CDR1 is MNHEY and CDR2 is SVGAGI. V lost 6 bases, J lost 6 bases, and 8 bases lay in between. This CDR3 comprises 11 residues. The CDR3 region is CASRTRNGYTF. CDR3 DNA sequence: TGTGCCAGCAGGACTCGGAATGGCTACACCTTC.

V is TRBV3-1 (or the pseudogene TRBV3-2) and J is TRBJ1-1; TRBD1 matches 7 bases. The CDR3 consists of 15 residues. Trimming removed 0 bases from V and 4 bases from J; junction bases left unmatched: 5. Germline CDR1 reads LGHDT; CDR2 reads YNNKEL (reference sequence). CDR3 loop: CASSQDSRGGTEAFF. The DNA for the CDR3 is TGTGCCAGCAGCCAAGATTCCAGGGGGGGCACTGAAGCTTTCTTT.

V gene TRBV5-1 combines with J gene TRBJ1-1; D unresolved. The CDR3 is 14 amino acids. The germline V and J ends were trimmed by 2 bases and 5 bases, with 13 bases remaining between them. Germline V gene lookup returns CDR1 SGHRS and CDR2 YFSETQ. In DNA form, the CDR3 reads TGCGCCAGCAGCTTCAGTTCGGGAGGTACTGAAGCTTTCTTT. This gives the protein CASSFSSGGTEAFF.

The chain has TRBV7-9 and TRBJ1-6, with 9 bases fitting TRBD1. V trimming: 1 base; J trimming: 7 bases; junction bases outside the gene matches: 2. Germline CDR1 reads SEHNR; CDR2 reads FQNEAQ (reference sequence). This CDR3 comprises 15 residues. The CDR3 is CASSLVGTGNSPLHF. CDR3 nucleotide sequence: TGTGCCAGCAGCTTAGTCGGGACAGGGAATTCACCCCTCCACTTT.

This rearrangement joins TRBV19 to TRBJ1-3; no clear D gene. This CDR3 region has 16 residues. From germline, CDR1 is LNHDA and CDR2 SQIVND (reference sequence). Between the trimmed V and J ends, which lost 3 bases and 7 bases, there was a span of 19 bases. The CDR3 region has the DNA TGTGCCAGTAGTATGTTGGTCTGGCCTGTGAGGAACACCATATATTTT. Its translation is CASSMLVWPVRNTIYF.

CDR3 in amino acids: CASSLELAGTYNEQFF. Here the CDR3 DNA reads TGTGCCAGCAGCTTAGAACTAGCGGGTACCTACAATGAGCAGTTCTTC. The chain uses TRBV7-9 and TRBJ2-1, with TRBD2 matching over 9 bases. The junction had 3 bases not matched to a gene; V was cut back by 1 base and J by 2 bases. Germline CDR1 and CDR2: SEHNR and FQNEAQ (reference sequence). CDR3 length: 16 amino acids.

V is TRBV7-2 and J is TRBJ2-5; D is perhaps TRBD2 (6 bases). CDR3 length: 15 residues. Trimming pared 1 base from V and 5 bases from J, leaving 14 bases between. Germline CDR1 reads SGHTA; CDR2 reads FQGNSA. The CDR3 DNA reads as TGTGCCAGCAGCTTAGAGGCGGGGCGAAGGGAGACCCAGTACTTC. Residues: CASSLEAGRRETQYF. Filled out from reference TRBV7-2 and TRBJ2-5, the complete variable domain reads GAGVSQSPSNKVTEKGKDVELRCDPISGHTALYWYRQSLGQGLEFLIYFQGNSAPDKSGLPSDRFSAERTGGSVSTLTIQRTQQEDSAVYLCASSLEAGRRETQYFGPGTRLLVL.